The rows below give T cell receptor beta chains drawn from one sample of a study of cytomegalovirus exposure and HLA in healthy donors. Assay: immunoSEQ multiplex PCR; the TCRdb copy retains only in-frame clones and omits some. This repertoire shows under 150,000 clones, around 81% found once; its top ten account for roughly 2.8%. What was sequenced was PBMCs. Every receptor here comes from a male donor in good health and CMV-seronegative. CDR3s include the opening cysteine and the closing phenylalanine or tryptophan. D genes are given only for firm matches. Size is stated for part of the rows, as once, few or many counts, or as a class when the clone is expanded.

CDR3: CASSQGGAKGEAFF
DNA: TGTGCCAGCAGCCAAGGGGGCGCGAAGGGTGAAGCTTTCTTT
size: -
D: TRBD1
V: TRBV7-3
J: TRBJ1-1

CDR3: CASTFTGGRKNYGYTF
DNA: TGTGCCAGCACCTTTACAGGGGGCAGGAAGAACTATGGCTACACCTTC
size: -
D: TRBD1
V: TRBV11-3
J: TRBJ1-2

CDR3: CASRGTGFHNEQFF
DNA: TGTGCCAGCAGAGGGACAGGGTTCCACAATGAGCAGTTCTTC
size: -
D: TRBD1
V: TRBV6-6
J: TRBJ2-1

CDR3: CASSMVSNEQFF
DNA: TGTGCCAGTAGTATGGTCAGTAATGAGCAGTTCTTC
size: -
D: -
V: TRBV19
J: TRBJ2-1

CDR3: CAWSNYRTGNEKLFF
DNA: TGTGCCTGGAGTAATTATAGGACAGGGAATGAAAAACTGTTTTTT
size: -
D: TRBD1
V: TRBV30
J: TRBJ1-4

CDR3: CATLTSGYNEQFF
DNA: TGTGCCACCCTGACTAGCGGGTACAATGAGCAGTTCTTC
size: -
D: TRBD2
V: TRBV6-1
J: TRBJ2-1

CDR3: CASSLISGGANEQFF
DNA: TGTGCCAGCAGCTTGATTAGCGGAGGAGCAAATGAGCAGTTCTTC
size: once
D: -
V: TRBV7-3
J: TRBJ2-1

CDR3: CASSFTTGGFDYGYTF
DNA: TGTGCCAGCAGCTTTACGACAGGGGGCTTCGACTATGGCTACACCTTC
size: few
D: TRBD1
V: TRBV5-6
J: TRBJ1-2

CDR3: CSVFGRGLAGVGDTQYF
DNA: TGCAGCGTTTTCGGTAGAGGACTAGCGGGAGTTGGGGATACGCAGTATTTT
size: -
D: TRBD2
V: TRBV29-1
J: TRBJ2-3

CDR3: CATSPRKQGNQPQHF
DNA: TGTGCCACCAGCCCCCGAAAACAGGGGAATCAGCCCCAGCATTTT
size: -
D: TRBD1
V: TRBV15
J: TRBJ1-5

CDR3: CASSSWSAGANVLTF
DNA: TGTGCCAGCAGCTCCTGGAGTGCTGGGGCCAACGTCCTGACTTTC
size: -
D: -
V: TRBV27
J: TRBJ2-6

CDR3: CSVEDPSTGYGYTF
DNA: TGCAGCGTTGAAGATCCCTCGACAGGATATGGCTACACCTTC
size: -
D: -
V: TRBV29-1
J: TRBJ1-2

CDR3: CASSEMRQGTEAFF
DNA: TGTGCCAGCAGTGAAATGAGACAGGGCACTGAAGCTTTCTTT
size: once
D: TRBD1
V: TRBV2
J: TRBJ1-1

CDR3: CASSRSASGMGETQYF
DNA: TGTGCCAGCAGCCGTTCGGCTTCAGGGATGGGAGAGACCCAGTACTTC
size: -
D: -
V: TRBV14
J: TRBJ2-5

CDR3: CASSLERGRVEKLFF
DNA: TGTGCCAGCAGCTTAGAGCGGGGGCGGGTTGAAAAACTGTTTTTT
size: -
D: -
V: TRBV13
J: TRBJ1-4

CDR3: CAWSRDLGRTEAFF
DNA: TGTGCCTGGAGTAGGGACTTGGGAAGGACTGAAGCTTTCTTT
size: -
D: -
V: TRBV30
J: TRBJ1-1

CDR3: CASAGLAGVIGELFF
DNA: TGTGCCAGCGCCGGACTAGCGGGAGTTATCGGGGAGCTGTTTTTT
size: -
D: TRBD2
V: TRBV2
J: TRBJ2-2

CDR3: CASSGTSGQETQYF
DNA: TGTGCCAGCTCCGGGACTAGCGGGCAAGAGACCCAGTACTTC
size: -
D: TRBD2
V: TRBV18
J: TRBJ2-5

CDR3: CASSLHPGGAGNIQYF
DNA: TGTGCCAGCAGCTTGCATCCGGGGGGCGCCGGAAACATTCAGTACTTC
size: -
D: -
V: TRBV7-9
J: TRBJ2-4

CDR3: CASSSRPAYEQYF
DNA: TGTGCCAGCAGCTCCCGCCCGGCCTACGAGCAGTACTTC
size: -
D: -
V: TRBV7-2
J: TRBJ2-7

CDR3: CASSLDSASTDTQYF
DNA: TGTGCCAGCAGCTTGGACTCCGCTAGCACAGATACGCAGTATTTT
size: medium-sized
D: -
V: TRBV5-4
J: TRBJ2-3

CDR3: CASSEPQGHQPQHF
DNA: TGTGCCAGCAGTGAGCCCCAGGGGCATCAGCCCCAGCATTTT
size: -
D: -
V: TRBV2
J: TRBJ1-5

CDR3: CASTQLAPVNEQFF
DNA: TGTGCCAGCACCCAACTAGCACCGGTCAATGAGCAGTTCTTC
size: -
D: -
V: TRBV6-1
J: TRBJ2-1

CDR3: CASSMGGAYNEQFF
DNA: TGTGCCAGTAGTATGGGCGGGGCATACAATGAGCAGTTCTTC
size: -
D: -
V: TRBV19
J: TRBJ2-1

CDR3: CASSQGTSGAYNEQFF
DNA: TGTGCCAGCAGCCAAGGGACTAGCGGGGCGTACAATGAGCAGTTCTTC
size: -
D: TRBD2
V: TRBV7-9
J: TRBJ2-1

CDR3: CASSFRYTGELFF
DNA: TGTGCCAGCAGTTTCCGGTACACCGGGGAGCTGTTTTTT
size: -
D: -
V: TRBV27
J: TRBJ2-2

CDR3: CAWAGTGGNQPQHF
DNA: TGTGCCTGGGCAGGCACAGGGGGCAATCAGCCCCAGCATTTT
size: -
D: TRBD1
V: TRBV30
J: TRBJ1-5

CDR3: CSARGMNTEAFF
DNA: TGCAGCGCCAGGGGAATGAACACTGAAGCTTTCTTT
size: -
D: -
V: TRBV29-1
J: TRBJ1-1